These 29 T cell receptor beta chains came from one sample sequenced in a study of T cells in localized non-small cell lung cancer. Clones were read by immunoSEQ multiplex PCR, and TCRdb kept only the in-frame ones, dropping some. Here the sample spans fewer than 2,000 clones, around 28% being singletons. Sequencing was performed on normal lung tissue next to the tumor, taken before any cancer treatment. Receptors originate from a man aged 40 to 69 with stage III squamous cell lung carcinoma.

Relative to its sample, this clone is medium-sized. The J gene is TRBJ2-2, the V gene TRBV11-3, with 10 bases identical to TRBD2. V lost 3 bases and J lost 10; bases outside the gene matches: 8. The CDR3 extends over 15 amino acids. The germline gives CDR1 SGHNT, CDR2 YENEEA. Here the CDR3 reads CASSFKPGLAPELFF. The CDR3 coding sequence is TGTGCCAGCAGCTTCAAACCGGGACTAGCGCCGGAGCTGTTTTTT.

This chain joins TRBV9 and TRBJ1-6; D is perhaps TRBD1 (6 bases). The CDR3 covers 17 residues. Per the germline V gene, CDR1 is SGDLS and CDR2 is YYNGEE. V was pared by 4 bases and J by 10 bases, with 24 bases between. DNA of the CDR3: TGTGCCAGCAGCCCCCACCTAGGGCGGTACAGGGAATCACCCCTCCACTTT. It codes for CASSPHLGRYRESPLHF.

In this sample, this clone turned up a few times. The chain joins TRBV9 to TRBJ1-1; the D is unclear. V gave up 0 bases and J gave up 3 bases, with 9 bases separating them. The CDR3 runs to 14 residues. In germline, CDR1 is SGDLS, CDR2 YYNGEE. CDR3 nucleotide sequence: TGTGCCAGCAGCGTAGAGGTGTGGGACACTGAAGCTTTCTTT. Translated, it gives CASSVEVWDTEAFF.

This chain links TRBV11-3 with TRBJ1-5, with D perhaps matching TRBD1 (5 bases). Trimming removed 4 bases from V and 2 bases from J, with 9 bases in between. Germline V gene sequence: CDR1 SGHNT, CDR2 YENEEA. The CDR3 covers 14 residues. Here the CDR3 reads CASSSTGGNQPQHF. The CDR3 DNA follows: TGTGCCAGCAGCTCGACGGGGGGCAATCAGCCCCAGCATTTT.

This clone is judged medium-sized (0.01 to 0.1%). This rearrangement joins TRBV11-3 to TRBJ2-7; D possibly uses TRBD1 or TRBD2 (5 bases each). The germline CDR1 and CDR2 sequences are SGHNT and YENEEA. This CDR3 is 14 amino acids long. V dropped 1 base and J dropped 5 bases, with 12 bases sitting between them. CDR3 sequence (DNA): TGTGCCAGCAGCTTAGGGGGGATTCAAAACGAGCAGTACTTC. It specifies CASSLGGIQNEQYF. The variable domain in full, with the rest retrieved from reference TRBV11-3 and TRBJ2-7, is EAGVVQSPRYKIIEKKQPVAFWCNPISGHNTLYWYLQNLGQGPELLIRYENEEAVDDSQLPKDRFSAERLKGVDSTLKIQPAELGDSAVYLCASSLGGIQNEQYFGPGTRLTVT.

The rearrangement uses TRBV1 and TRBJ1-1; TRBD1 was called by the table and not checked on the DNA. TRBV1 has pseudogene status. This CDR3 is 17 amino acids long. The CDR3 DNA reads as TGCGCCAGCAGCCAAGAATCGAGGACAGGGATTAATACTGAAGCTTTCTTT. It translates to CASSQESRTGINTEAFF.

This clone was seen just once. V usage is TRBV19 and J usage is TRBJ2-1; 7 bases align to TRBD2. CDR1 is LNHDA and CDR2 is SQIVND in the germline V gene (reference sequence). The CDR3 extends over 12 amino acids. V shed 5 bases and J 8 bases; nucleotides not matched to a gene: 3. CDR3 sequence (DNA): TGTGCCAGTAGTCGGGGGGAATATGAGCAGTTCTTC. Its protein product is CASSRGEYEQFF.

By sample share, this clone is medium-sized (0.01 to 0.1%). V and J are TRBV11-3 and TRBJ2-1, with no clear D. The CDR3 length is 15 residues. Germline CDR1 reads SGHNT; CDR2 reads YENEEA. The V and J ends lost 1 base and 4 bases respectively, with 11 bases between them. This CDR3 is CASSLGVGKYNEQFF. As DNA, the CDR3 is TGTGCCAGCAGCTTAGGGGTGGGCAAATACAATGAGCAGTTCTTC.

The chain is built from TRBV1 and TRBJ1-2; TRBD1, the table's D call, lacks a check against the DNA. TRBV1 is annotated as a pseudogene. The CDR3 extends over 14 amino acids. CDR3 loop: CASSQVNRGNGYTF. CDR3 nucleotides: TGCGCCAGCAGCCAAGTTAACAGGGGTAACGGCTACACCTTC.

This chain joins TRBV10-3 and TRBJ2-3, with D uncertain. This CDR3 region has 14 residues. The germline V and J ends were trimmed by 2 bases and 4 bases, with 10 bases remaining between them. The germline gives CDR1 ENHRY, CDR2 SYGVKD. This CDR3 is CAISEATFADTQYF. Written as DNA, the CDR3 is TGTGCCATCAGTGAGGCCACCTTTGCAGATACGCAGTATTTT.

This clone appeared once. The genes are TRBV12-5 and TRBJ2-1, with 9 bases lining up with TRBD1. Trimming at V came to 1 base and at J to 4 bases, leaving 5 bases not matched to a gene. The CDR3 covers 16 residues. The germline V gene encodes CDR1 LGHNT and CDR2 FRNRAP. The DNA of the CDR3 is TGTGCTAGTGGTTTGGGGACAGGGGCGGGGTACAATGAGCAGTTCTTC. Encoded protein: CASGLGTGAGYNEQFF.

This clone was detected only a few times. The V gene is TRBV9, the J gene TRBJ2-3; possibly TRBD1 or TRBD2 for D (5 bases each). Germline V lookup: CDR1 SGDLS, CDR2 YYNGEE. The CDR3 sequence is 14 residues long. The V gene lost 0 bases and the J gene lost 2 bases, with 7 bases spanning the gap. CDR3 residues: CASSVGGTTDTQYF. CDR3 nucleotides: TGTGCCAGCAGCGTAGGGGGGACCACAGATACGCAGTATTTT.

The genes are TRBV18 and TRBJ2-7; D call uncertain. This CDR3 region has 12 residues. V lost 6 bases to trimming and J lost 5 bases, with 11 bases between them. CDR1 KGHSH and CDR2 LQKENI come from the germline V gene. As DNA, the CDR3 is TGTGCCAGCTCCTCCCTGGGGAACGAGCAGTACTTC. This encodes CASSSLGNEQYF. Filled out from reference TRBV18 and TRBJ2-7, the complete variable domain reads NAGVMQNPRHLVRRRGQEARLRCSPMKGHSHVYWYRQLPEEGLKFMVYLQKENIIDESGMPKERFSAEFPKEGPSILRIQQVVRGDSAAYFCASSSLGNEQYFGPGTRLTVT.

The chain links TRBV2 to TRBJ1-2; 7 bases line up with TRBD1. This CDR3 is built from 14 residues. Trimming cost V 4 bases and J 3 bases; bases outside gene matches: 5. In germline, CDR1 is SNHLY, CDR2 FYNNEI. CDR3 nucleotides: TGTGCCAGCAGTGGGAAGCAGGGGGACTATGGCTACACCTTC. Protein: CASSGKQGDYGYTF.

A few counts support this clone. The gene calls are TRBV11-3 and TRBJ1-3; TRBD1 aligns across 7 bases. This CDR3 is 14 amino acids long. Germline trimming cut 5 bases from V and 2 bases from J; bases unmatched to any gene: 3. Germline-derived CDR1 and CDR2 are SGHNT and YENEEA. CDR3 region: CASSHRGTGNTIYF. The CDR3 DNA reads as TGTGCCAGCAGCCACAGGGGCACTGGAAACACCATATATTTT.

In its sample, this clone ranks as large. V usage is TRBV19 and J usage is TRBJ2-3, with 8 bases fitting TRBD2. The CDR3 is 14 residues long. Germline V CDR1 and CDR2: LNHDA, SQIVND (reference sequence). The V and J ends lost 7 bases and 2 bases, in that order; junction bases with no gene match: 5. Here the CDR3 reads CASKAGAPTDTQYF. DNA for the CDR3: TGTGCCAGTAAAGCGGGGGCCCCCACAGATACGCAGTATTTT.

By share, this clone ranks as medium-sized (0.01 to 0.1%). This rearrangement joins TRBV11-3 to TRBJ2-7; D is uncertain. The V end lost 2 bases, the J end lost 0 bases, and 14 bases lay between the germline ends. The CDR3 runs 16 residues. The germline gives CDR1 SGHNT, CDR2 YENEEA. The CDR3 DNA reads TGTGCCAGCAGCTTAACACCGGCTGACATCTCCTACGAGCAGTACTTC. It encodes CASSLTPADISYEQYF.

The chain carries TRBV30 and TRBJ1-2, with D tentatively TRBD1 (6 bases). V lost 3 bases and J lost 0, with 11 bases in between. This CDR3 comprises 14 residues. The germline CDR1 and CDR2 sequences are GTSNPN and SVGIG (reference sequence). The CDR3 is CAWRRGAANYGYTF. In DNA form, the CDR3 reads TGTGCCTGGAGGCGGGGGGCCGCTAACTATGGCTACACCTTC.

A few counts support this clone. The chain joins TRBV11-3 to TRBJ1-6; 10 bases line up with TRBD1. This CDR3 comprises 16 residues. Germline V gives CDR1 SGHNT, CDR2 YENEEA. The V gene end was trimmed by 5 bases and the J gene end by 5 bases; junction bases not matched to a gene: 6. CDR3 coding DNA: TGTGCCAGCAGCGTAACCGGGACAGGGGATAATTCACCCCTCCACTTT. Its translation is CASSVTGTGDNSPLHF.

This clone has only a few counts. The CDR3 reads CASSSLRGYGYTF. The CDR3 bases are TGTGCCAGCAGTTCCCTCCGGGGCTATGGCTACACCTTC. The gene calls are TRBV6-7 and TRBJ1-2; D is ambiguous. TRBV6-7 is an ORF, and what it does is uncertain. V lost 4 bases to trimming and J lost 4 bases, with 10 bases between them. CDR3 size: 13 residues.

The V gene is TRBV15, the J gene TRBJ2-1; 8 bases align to TRBD2. Germline trimming cut 0 bases from V and 4 bases from J; bases unmatched to any gene: 2. Germline V lookup: CDR1 LNHNV, CDR2 YYDKDF (reference sequence). This CDR3 has 15 residues. The CDR3 reads CATSRERGEYNEQFF. In DNA form, the CDR3 reads TGTGCCACCAGCAGAGAGCGGGGGGAATACAATGAGCAGTTCTTC. The complete variable domain, with remaining parts taken from reference TRBV15 and TRBJ2-1, reads DAMVIQNPRYQVTQFGKPVTLSCSQTLNHNVMYWYQQKSSQAPKLLFHYYDKDFNNEADTPDNFQSRRPNTSFCFLDIRSPGLGDTAMYLCATSRERGEYNEQFFGPGTRLTVL.

This clone was seen only a few times. J is TRBJ2-1 and V is TRBV15; D is perhaps TRBD1 (6 bases). The germline gives CDR1 LNHNV, CDR2 YYDKDF (reference sequence). The CDR3 totals 20 residues. V dropped 5 bases and J dropped 0 bases, with 26 bases sitting between them. This chain's CDR3 is CATSALLGQGSTSSYNEQFF. CDR3 nucleotides: TGTGCCACCAGCGCCCTCTTGGGGCAGGGGTCAACCAGCTCCTACAATGAGCAGTTCTTC.

V usage is TRBV10-2 and J usage is TRBJ2-1; 9 nucleotides agree with TRBD2. The length of the CDR3 is 15 residues. The trim removed 7 bases at V and 4 bases at J, leaving 8 bases unmatched. Germline V gene sequence: CDR1 WSHSY, CDR2 SAAADI. CDR3 nucleotide sequence: TGCGCCAGCAAGGATGCAGCGGGGGGATACAATGAGCAGTTCTTC. It translates to CASKDAAGGYNEQFF.

The chain is built from TRBV15 and TRBJ2-7; TRBD2 matches 9 bases. The V gene's germline CDR1 is LNHNV and CDR2 YYDKDF (reference sequence). V dropped 3 bases and J dropped 6; count of bases not matched to a gene: 9. The CDR3 is 15 residues long. The CDR3 DNA reads as TGTGCCACCAGCAGGGAGGCCAGCGGGAGGACCGAGCAGTACTTC. It translates to CATSREASGRTEQYF.

This clone has only a few counts. The chain couples TRBV6-8 to TRBJ1-2; 8 bases are a match to TRBD1. J gave up 4 bases and V 2 bases, and 18 bases lay outside the gene matches. This CDR3 is built from 19 residues. Germline V gives CDR1 MNHGY, CDR2 SAAAGT. As DNA, the CDR3 is TGTGCCAGCAGTTACACTCGCTGGACAGGGAGAAGATACACCTATGGCTACACCTTC. It translates to CASSYTRWTGRRYTYGYTF.

This clone is medium-sized (0.01 to 0.1%) in the sample. The chain carries TRBV1 and TRBJ1-4. TRBV1 is classified as a pseudogene. CDR3 length equals 14 residues. CDR3 sequence: CASSQARVDEKLFF. CDR3 sequence (DNA): TGCGCCAGCAGCCAAGCCAGAGTTGATGAAAAACTGTTTTTT.

Relative to its sample, this clone is medium-sized. The rearrangement uses TRBV6-8 and TRBJ2-3; D is undetermined. The V gene lost 5 bases and the J gene lost 0 bases, with 6 bases spanning the gap. Germline loops: CDR1 MNHGY, CDR2 SAAAGT. This CDR3 has 13 amino acids. CDR3 sequence (DNA): TGTGCCAGCAGTGACCGGAGCACAGATACGCAGTATTTT. It is translated as CASSDRSTDTQYF.

This clone was counted a few times. The V and J genes are TRBV6-8 and TRBJ2-2; D might be TRBD1 (5 bases). The CDR3 is 14 amino acids. The germline V gene has CDR1 MNHGY and CDR2 SAAAGT. Trimming stripped 6 bases from V and 6 bases from J, with 14 bases between. CDR3 loop: CASSPQGLAGELFF. DNA of the CDR3: TGTGCCAGCAGCCCTCAGGGATTGGCCGGGGAGCTGTTTTTT.

This clone was counted a single time. The chain combines TRBV19 with TRBJ2-7, with a possible D match to TRBD2 (5 bases). V lost 3 bases and J lost 2, with 14 bases in between. Per the germline V gene, CDR1 is LNHDA and CDR2 is SQIVND (reference sequence). This CDR3 contains 15 residues. The CDR3 DNA follows: TGTGCCAGTAGTATCCAGTCGGGGAGACCCTACGAGCAGTACTTC. Translation gives CASSIQSGRPYEQYF.